The clone carrying this T cell receptor (beta chain) has just a few counts. The data stem from a study of blood T cell repertoires in COVID-19. Trimming left V 8 bases short and J 10 bases short, with 14 bases between. The CDR3 has 11 amino acids. Germline V gives CDR1 MDHEN, CDR2 SYDVKM. Study processing details: Using reference gene primer amplification, nucleated cell counts were estimated. The data were produced by immunoSEQ multiplex PCR, yet TCRdb's version contains in-frame clones alone and is incomplete. Clone size and V and J calls were adopted from that table, with D and trimming inferred from the DNA. This sample yields 75,000 to 90,000 clones, of which 86% are seen a single time; under 8.5% belongs to the top ten.

This chain links TRBV28 with TRBJ1-1; perhaps TRBD1 as D (5 bases). This sequence was found in a man in his fifties or sixties with active COVID-19. Material for sequencing was peripheral blood. The CDR3: CASHREGTAFF. The CDR3 DNA follows: TGTGCCAGCCATAGGGAGGGGACAGCTTTCTTT.